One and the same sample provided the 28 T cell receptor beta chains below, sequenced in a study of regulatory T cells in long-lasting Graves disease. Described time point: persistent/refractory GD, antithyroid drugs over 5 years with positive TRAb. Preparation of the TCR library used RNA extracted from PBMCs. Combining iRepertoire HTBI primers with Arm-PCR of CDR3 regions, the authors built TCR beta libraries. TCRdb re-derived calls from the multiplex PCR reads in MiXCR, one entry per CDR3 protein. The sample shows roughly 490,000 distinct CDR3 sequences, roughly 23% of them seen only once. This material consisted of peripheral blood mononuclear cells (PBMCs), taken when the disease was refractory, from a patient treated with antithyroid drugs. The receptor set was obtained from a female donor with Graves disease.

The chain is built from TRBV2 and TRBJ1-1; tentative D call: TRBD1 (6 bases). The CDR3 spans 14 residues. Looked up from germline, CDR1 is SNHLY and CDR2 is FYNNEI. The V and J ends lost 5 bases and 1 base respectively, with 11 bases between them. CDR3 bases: TGTGCCAGCAGTTTTCGGGGACAGAACACTGAAGCTTTCTTT. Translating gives CASSFRGQNTEAFF.

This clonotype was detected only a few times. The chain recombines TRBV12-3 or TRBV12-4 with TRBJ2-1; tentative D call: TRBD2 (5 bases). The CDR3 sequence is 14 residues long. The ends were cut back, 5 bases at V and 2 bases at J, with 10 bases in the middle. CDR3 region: CASSREDPYNEQFF. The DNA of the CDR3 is TGTGCCAGCAGTCGGGAAGACCCCTACAATGAGCAGTTCTTC.

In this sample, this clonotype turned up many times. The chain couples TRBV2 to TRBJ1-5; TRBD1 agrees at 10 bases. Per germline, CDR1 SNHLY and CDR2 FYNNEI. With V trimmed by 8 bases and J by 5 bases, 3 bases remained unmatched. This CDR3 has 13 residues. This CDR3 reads CASGDRGYQPQHF. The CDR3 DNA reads TGTGCCAGCGGGGACAGGGGTTATCAGCCCCAGCATTTT.

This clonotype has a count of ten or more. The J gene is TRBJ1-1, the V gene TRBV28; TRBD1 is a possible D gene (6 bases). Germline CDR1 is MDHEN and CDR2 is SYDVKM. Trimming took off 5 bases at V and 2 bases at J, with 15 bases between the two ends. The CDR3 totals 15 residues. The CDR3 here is CASSPYREVNTEAFF. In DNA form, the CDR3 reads TGTGCCAGCAGTCCCTACAGGGAAGTCAACACTGAAGCTTTCTTT.

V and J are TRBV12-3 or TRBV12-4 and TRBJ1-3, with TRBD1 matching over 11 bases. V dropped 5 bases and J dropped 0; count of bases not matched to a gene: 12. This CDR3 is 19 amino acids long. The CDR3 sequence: CASSRPGQGDLTSGNTIYF. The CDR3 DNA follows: TGTGCCAGCAGTCGGCCGGGACAGGGGGACCTAACCTCTGGAAACACCATATATTTT.

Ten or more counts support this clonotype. The CDR3, as DNA: TGTGCCAGCAGAAGACAGGGAGGCAATGAGCAGTTCTTC. It specifies CASRRQGGNEQFF. The V call is TRBV2, the J call TRBJ2-1; possible D gene TRBD1, 7 bases. The V end was cut by 6 bases, the J end by 6 bases, with 12 bases between. From germline, CDR1 is SNHLY and CDR2 FYNNEI. The CDR3 runs to 13 residues.

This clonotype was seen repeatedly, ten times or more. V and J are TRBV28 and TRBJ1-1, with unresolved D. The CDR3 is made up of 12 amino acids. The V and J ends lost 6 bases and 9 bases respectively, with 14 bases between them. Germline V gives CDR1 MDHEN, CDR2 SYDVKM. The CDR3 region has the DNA TGTGCCAGCAGAATGGACGGCTCCAAAGCTTTCTTT. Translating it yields CASRMDGSKAFF.

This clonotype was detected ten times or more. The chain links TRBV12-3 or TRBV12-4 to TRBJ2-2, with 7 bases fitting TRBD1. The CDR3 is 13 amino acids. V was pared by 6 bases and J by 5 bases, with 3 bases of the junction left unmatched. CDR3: CASRYRGTGELFF. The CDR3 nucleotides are TGTGCCAGCAGGTACAGGGGAACCGGGGAGCTGTTTTTT.

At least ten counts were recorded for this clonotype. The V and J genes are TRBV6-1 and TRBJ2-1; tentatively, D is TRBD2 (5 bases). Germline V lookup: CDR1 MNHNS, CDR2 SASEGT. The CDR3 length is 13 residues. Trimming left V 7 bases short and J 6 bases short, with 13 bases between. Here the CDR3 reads CASMGPRGNEQFF. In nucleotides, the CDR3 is TGTGCCAGCATGGGCCCCCGGGGCAATGAGCAGTTCTTC.

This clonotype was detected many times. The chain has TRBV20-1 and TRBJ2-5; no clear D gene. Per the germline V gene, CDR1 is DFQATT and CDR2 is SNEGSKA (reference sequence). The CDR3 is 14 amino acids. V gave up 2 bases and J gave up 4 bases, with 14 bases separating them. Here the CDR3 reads CSARKQPEGETQYF. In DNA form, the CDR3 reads TGCAGTGCTAGAAAGCAACCTGAAGGAGAGACCCAGTACTTC.

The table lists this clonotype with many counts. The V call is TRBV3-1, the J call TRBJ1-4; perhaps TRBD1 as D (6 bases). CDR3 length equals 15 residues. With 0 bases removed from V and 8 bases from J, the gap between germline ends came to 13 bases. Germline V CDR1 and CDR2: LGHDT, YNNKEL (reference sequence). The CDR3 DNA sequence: TGTGCCAGCAGCCAAGAATTACAGGGAGGGGAAAAACTGTTTTTT. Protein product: CASSQELQGGEKLFF.

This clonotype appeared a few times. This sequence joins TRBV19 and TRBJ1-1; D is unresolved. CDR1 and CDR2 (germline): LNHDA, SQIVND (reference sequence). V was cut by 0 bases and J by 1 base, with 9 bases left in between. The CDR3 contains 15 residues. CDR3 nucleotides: TGTGCCAGTAGTATAGATCGGAGGGAGAACACTGAAGCTTTCTTT. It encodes CASSIDRRENTEAFF.

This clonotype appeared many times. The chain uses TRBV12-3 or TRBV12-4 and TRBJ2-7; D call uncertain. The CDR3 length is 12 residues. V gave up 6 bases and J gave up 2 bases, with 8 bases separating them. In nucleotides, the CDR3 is TGTGCCAGCAGAAGGTCAGCCTACGAGCAGTACTTC. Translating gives CASRRSAYEQYF.

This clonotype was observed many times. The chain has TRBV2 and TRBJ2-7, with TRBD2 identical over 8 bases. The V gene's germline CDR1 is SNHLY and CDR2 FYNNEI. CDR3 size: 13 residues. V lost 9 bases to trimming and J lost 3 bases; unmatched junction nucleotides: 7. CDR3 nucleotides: TGTGCCAGTACGGCGGGGGGCAACTACGAGCAGTACTTC. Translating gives CASTAGGNYEQYF.

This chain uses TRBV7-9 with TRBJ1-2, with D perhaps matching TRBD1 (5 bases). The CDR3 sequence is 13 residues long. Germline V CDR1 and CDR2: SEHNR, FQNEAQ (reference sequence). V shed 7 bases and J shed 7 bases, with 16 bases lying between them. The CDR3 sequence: CASTRNGGLGYTF. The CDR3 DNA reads TGTGCCAGCACCAGAAATGGGGGACTTGGCTACACCTTC.

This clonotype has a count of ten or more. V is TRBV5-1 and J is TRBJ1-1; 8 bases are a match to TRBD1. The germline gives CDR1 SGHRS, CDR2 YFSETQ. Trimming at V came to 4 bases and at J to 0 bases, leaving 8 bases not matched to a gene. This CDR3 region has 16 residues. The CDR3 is CASSPQWTGMNTEAFF. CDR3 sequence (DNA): TGCGCCAGCAGCCCGCAGTGGACAGGGATGAACACTGAAGCTTTCTTT.

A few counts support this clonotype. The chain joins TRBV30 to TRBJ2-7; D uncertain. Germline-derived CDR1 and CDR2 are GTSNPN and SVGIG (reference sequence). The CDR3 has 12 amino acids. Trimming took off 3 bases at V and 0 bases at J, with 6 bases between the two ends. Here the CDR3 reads CAWRGSSYEQYF. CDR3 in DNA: TGTGCCTGGAGGGGAAGCTCCTACGAGCAGTACTTC. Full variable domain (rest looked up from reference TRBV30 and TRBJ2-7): SQTIHQWPATLVQPVGSPLSLECTVEGTSNPNLYWYRQAAGRGLQLLFYSVGIGQISSEVPQNLSASRPQDRQFILSSKKLLLSDSGFYLCAWRGSSYEQYFGPGTRLTVT.

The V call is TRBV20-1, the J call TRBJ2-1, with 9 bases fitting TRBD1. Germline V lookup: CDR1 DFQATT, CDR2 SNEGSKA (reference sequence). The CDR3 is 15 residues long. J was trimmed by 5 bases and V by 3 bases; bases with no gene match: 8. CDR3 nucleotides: TGCAGTGCTAGCCGACCGGGACAGGGAAACAATGAGCAGTTCTTC. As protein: CSASRPGQGNNEQFF.

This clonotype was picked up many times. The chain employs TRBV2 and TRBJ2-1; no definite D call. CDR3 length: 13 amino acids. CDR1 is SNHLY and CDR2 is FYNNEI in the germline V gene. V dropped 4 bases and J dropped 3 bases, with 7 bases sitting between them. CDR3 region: CASSGGGYNEQFF. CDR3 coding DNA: TGTGCCAGCAGTGGGGGTGGCTACAATGAGCAGTTCTTC.

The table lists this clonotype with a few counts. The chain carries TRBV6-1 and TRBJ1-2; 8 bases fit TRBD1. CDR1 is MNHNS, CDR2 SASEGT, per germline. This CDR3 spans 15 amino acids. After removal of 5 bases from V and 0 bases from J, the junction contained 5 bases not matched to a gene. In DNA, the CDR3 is TGTGCCAGCAGTACCGGACAGGGAGCTAACTATGGCTACACCTTC. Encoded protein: CASSTGQGANYGYTF.

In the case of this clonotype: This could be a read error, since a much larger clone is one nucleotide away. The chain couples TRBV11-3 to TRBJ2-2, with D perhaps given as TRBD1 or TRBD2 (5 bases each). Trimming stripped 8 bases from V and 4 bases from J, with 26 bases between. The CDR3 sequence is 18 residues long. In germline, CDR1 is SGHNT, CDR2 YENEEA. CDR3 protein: CASGLAGRVEPGTGELFF. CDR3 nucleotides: TGTGCCAGCGGTCTCGCGGGCAGGGTGGAGCCGGGCACCGGGGAGCTGTTTTTT.

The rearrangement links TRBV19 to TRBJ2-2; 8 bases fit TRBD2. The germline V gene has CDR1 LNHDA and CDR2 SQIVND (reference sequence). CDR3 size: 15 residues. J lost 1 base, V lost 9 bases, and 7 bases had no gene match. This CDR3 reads CASTPRGGNTGELFF. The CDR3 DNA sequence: TGTGCCAGCACCCCCCGGGGGGGGAACACCGGGGAGCTGTTTTTT.

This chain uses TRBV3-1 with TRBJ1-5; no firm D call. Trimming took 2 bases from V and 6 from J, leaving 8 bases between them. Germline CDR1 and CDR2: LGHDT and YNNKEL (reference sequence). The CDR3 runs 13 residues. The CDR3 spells CASSQFLGQPQHF. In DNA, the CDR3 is TGTGCCAGCAGCCAATTTTTGGGTCAGCCCCAGCATTTT.

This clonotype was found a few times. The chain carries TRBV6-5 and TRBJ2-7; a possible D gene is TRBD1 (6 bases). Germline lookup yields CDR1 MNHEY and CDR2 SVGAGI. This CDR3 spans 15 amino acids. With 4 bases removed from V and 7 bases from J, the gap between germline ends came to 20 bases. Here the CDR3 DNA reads TGTGCCAGCAGTTTCCCCCTAGTGACAGGCGTTGAGCAGTACTTC. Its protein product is CASSFPLVTGVEQYF.

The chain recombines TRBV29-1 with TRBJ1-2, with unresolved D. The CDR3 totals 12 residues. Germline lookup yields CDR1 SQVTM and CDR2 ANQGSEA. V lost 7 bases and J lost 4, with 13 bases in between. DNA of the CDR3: TGCAGCGACACCGGACGGACCTATGGCTACACCTTC. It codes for CSDTGRTYGYTF.

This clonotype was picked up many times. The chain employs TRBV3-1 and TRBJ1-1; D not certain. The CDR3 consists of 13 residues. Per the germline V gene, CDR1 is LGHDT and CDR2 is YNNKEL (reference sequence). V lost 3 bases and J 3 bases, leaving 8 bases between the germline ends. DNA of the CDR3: TGTGCCAGCAGCCAGCTGAGGGACACTGAAGCTTTCTTT. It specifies CASSQLRDTEAFF.

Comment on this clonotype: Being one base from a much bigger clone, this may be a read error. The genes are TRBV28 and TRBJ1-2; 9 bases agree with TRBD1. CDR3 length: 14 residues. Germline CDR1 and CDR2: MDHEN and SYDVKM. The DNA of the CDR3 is TGTACCAGCAGTTTTGGGGGACAGGGTCTGGGCTACACCTTC. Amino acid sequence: CTSSFGGQGLGYTF.

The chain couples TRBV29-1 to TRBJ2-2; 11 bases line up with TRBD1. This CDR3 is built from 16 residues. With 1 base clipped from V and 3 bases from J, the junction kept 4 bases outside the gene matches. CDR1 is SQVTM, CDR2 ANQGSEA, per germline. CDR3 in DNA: TGCAGCGTTGAAGGGACAGGGGGCATCGACACCGGGGAGCTGTTTTTT. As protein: CSVEGTGGIDTGELFF.